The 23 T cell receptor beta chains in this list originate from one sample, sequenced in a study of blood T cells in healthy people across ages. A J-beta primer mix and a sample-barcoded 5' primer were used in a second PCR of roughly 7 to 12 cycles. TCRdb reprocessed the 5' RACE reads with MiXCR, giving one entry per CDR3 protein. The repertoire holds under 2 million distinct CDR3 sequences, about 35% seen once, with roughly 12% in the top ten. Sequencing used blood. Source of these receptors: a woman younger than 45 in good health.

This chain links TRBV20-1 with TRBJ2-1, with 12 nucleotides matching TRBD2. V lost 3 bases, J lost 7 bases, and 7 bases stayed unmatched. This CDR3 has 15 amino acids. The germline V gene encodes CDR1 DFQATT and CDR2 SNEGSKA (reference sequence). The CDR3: CSASPGLAGSNEQFF. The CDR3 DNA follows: TGCAGTGCTAGCCCGGGACTAGCGGGTTCAAATGAGCAGTTCTTC.

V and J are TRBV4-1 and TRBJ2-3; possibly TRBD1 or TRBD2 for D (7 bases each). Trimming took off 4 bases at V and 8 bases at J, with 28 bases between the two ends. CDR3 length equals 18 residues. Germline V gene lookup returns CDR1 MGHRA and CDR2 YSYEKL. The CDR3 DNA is TGCGCCAGCAGCCCCATAGAGGGAGGGGGCCCTGGGAGAAGTACGCAGTATTTT. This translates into CASSPIEGGGPGRSTQYF.

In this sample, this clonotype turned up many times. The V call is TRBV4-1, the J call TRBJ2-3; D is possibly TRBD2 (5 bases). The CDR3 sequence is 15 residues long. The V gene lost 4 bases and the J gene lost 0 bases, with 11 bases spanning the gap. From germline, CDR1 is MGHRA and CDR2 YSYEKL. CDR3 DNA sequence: TGCGCCAGCAGCCCCGTCCAGCGGAGCACAGATACGCAGTATTTT. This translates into CASSPVQRSTDTQYF.

The CDR3 bases are TGCAGTGCTCAAGGGGACTTGACCTACAATGAGCAGTTCTTC. Its translation is CSAQGDLTYNEQFF. The genes are TRBV20-1 and TRBJ2-1; possibly TRBD2 for D (6 bases). The V and J ends lost 5 bases and 2 bases respectively, with 13 bases between them. This CDR3 is built from 14 residues. Germline V gene sequence: CDR1 DFQATT, CDR2 SNEGSKA (reference sequence).

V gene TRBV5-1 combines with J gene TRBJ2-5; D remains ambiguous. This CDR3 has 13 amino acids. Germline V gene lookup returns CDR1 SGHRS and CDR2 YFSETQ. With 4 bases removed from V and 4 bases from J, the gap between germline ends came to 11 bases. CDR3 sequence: CASSDGPGETQYF. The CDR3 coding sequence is TGCGCCAGCAGCGACGGACCGGGAGAGACCCAGTACTTC.

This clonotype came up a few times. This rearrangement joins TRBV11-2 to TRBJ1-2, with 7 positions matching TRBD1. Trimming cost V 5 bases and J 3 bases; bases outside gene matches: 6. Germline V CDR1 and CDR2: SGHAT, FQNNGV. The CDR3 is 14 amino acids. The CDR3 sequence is CASSADRVDYGYTF. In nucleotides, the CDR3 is TGTGCCAGCAGCGCAGACAGGGTGGACTATGGCTACACCTTC.

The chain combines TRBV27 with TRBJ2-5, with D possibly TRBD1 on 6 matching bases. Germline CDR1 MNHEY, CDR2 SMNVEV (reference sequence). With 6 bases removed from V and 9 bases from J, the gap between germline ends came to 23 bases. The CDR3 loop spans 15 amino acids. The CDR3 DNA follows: TGTGCCAGCAGCTCGCCCGGGACATCCCACCGAGCCCAGTACTTC. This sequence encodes CASSSPGTSHRAQYF.

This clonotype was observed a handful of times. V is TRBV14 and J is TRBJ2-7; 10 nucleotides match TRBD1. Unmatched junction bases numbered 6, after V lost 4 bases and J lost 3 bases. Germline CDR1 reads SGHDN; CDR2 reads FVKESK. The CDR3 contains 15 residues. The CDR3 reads CASSRGQGLGYEQYF. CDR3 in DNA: TGTGCCAGCAGCCGGGGACAGGGGTTAGGCTACGAGCAGTACTTC. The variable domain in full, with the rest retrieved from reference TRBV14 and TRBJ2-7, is EAGVTQFPSHSVIEKGQTVTLRCDPISGHDNLYWYRRVMGKEIKFLLHFVKESKQDESGMPNNRFLAERTGGTYSTLKVQPAELEDSGVYFCASSRGQGLGYEQYFGPGTRLTVT.

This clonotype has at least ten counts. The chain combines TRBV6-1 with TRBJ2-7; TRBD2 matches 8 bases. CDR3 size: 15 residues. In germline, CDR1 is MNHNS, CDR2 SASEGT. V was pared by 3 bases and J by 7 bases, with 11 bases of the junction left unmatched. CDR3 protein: CASSEISGDMGEQYF. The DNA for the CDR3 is TGTGCCAGCAGTGAGATTAGCGGGGACATGGGGGAGCAGTACTTC.

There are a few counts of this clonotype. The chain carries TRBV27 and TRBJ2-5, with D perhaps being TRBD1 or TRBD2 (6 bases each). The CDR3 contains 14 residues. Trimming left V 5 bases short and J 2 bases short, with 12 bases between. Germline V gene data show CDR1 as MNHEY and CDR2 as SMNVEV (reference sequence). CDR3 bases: TGTGCCAGCAGTAATTTAGGGGGGCAAGAGACCCAGTACTTC. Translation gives CASSNLGGQETQYF.

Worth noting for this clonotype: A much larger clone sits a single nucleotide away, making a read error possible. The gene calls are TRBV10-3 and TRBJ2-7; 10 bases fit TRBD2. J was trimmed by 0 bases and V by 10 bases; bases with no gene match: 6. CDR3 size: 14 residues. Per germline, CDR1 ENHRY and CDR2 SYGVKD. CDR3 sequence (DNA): TGTGCCACCAGGTCTAGCGGGAGCTCCTACGAGCAGTACTTC. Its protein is CATRSSGSSYEQYF.

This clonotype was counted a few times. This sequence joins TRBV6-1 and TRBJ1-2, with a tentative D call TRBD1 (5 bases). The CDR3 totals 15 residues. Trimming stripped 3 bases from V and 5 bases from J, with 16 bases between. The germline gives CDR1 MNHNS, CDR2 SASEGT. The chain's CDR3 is CASSETPQGSYGYTF. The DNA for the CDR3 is TGTGCCAGCAGTGAGACCCCTCAGGGCTCGTATGGCTACACCTTC.

CDR3 coding DNA: TGTGCCAGCAGCTTAGTAAGGACGAAGTCTTACAATGAGCAGTTCTTC. Residues: CASSLVRTKSYNEQFF. The chain employs TRBV11-2 and TRBJ2-1; D not resolved. The V gene's germline CDR1 is SGHAT and CDR2 FQNNGV. CDR3 size: 16 residues. V was pared by 1 base and J by 4 bases, with 14 bases between.

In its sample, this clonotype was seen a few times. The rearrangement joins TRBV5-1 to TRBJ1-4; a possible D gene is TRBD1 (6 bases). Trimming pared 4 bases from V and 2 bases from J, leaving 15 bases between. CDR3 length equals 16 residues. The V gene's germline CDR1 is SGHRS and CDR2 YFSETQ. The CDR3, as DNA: TGCGCCAGCAGCCCCGTTCCAGGGGCTACTAATGAAAAACTGTTTTTT. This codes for CASSPVPGATNEKLFF.

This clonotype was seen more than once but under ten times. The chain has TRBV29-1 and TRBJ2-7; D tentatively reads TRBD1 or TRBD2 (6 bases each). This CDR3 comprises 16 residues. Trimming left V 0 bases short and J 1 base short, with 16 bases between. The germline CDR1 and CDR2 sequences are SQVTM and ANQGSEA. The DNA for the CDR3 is TGCAGCGTTGAAGATCGCGAAGGGGGGCAGTCCTACGAGCAGTACTTC. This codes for CSVEDREGGQSYEQYF.

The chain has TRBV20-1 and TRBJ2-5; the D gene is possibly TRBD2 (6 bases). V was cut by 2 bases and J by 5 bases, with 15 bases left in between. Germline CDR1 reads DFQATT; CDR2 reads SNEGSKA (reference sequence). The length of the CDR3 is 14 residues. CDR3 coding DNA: TGCAGTGCTAGACCACCGGCGGGGTGGGAGACCCAGTACTTC. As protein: CSARPPAGWETQYF.

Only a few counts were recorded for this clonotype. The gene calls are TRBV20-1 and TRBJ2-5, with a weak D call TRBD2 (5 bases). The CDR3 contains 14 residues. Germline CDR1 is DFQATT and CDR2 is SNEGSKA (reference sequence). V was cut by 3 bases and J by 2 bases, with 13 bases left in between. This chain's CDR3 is CSASKEGLQETQYF. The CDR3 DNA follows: TGCAGTGCTAGCAAAGAGGGCCTACAAGAGACCCAGTACTTC.

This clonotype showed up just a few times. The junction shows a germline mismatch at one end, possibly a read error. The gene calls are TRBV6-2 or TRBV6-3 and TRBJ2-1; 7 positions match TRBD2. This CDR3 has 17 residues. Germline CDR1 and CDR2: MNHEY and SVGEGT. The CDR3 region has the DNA TGTGCCAGCAGCCGACCCCTAGCGGATAACTCCTACAATGGGCAGTTCTTC. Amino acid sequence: CASSRPLADNSYNGQFF.

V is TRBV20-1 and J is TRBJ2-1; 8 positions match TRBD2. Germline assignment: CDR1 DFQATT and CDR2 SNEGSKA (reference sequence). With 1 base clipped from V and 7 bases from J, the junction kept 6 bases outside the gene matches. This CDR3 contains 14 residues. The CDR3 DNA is TGCAGTGCTAGAGTAGCGGGATTGGCAAATGAGCAGTTCTTC. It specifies CSARVAGLANEQFF.

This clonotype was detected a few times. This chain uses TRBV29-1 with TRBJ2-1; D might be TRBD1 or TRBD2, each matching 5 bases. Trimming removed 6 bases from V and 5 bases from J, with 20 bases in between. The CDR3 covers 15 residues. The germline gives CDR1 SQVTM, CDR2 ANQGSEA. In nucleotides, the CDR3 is TGCAGCGTGGCCTCAGGGACCCGGATCCACAATGAGCAGTTCTTC. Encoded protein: CSVASGTRIHNEQFF.

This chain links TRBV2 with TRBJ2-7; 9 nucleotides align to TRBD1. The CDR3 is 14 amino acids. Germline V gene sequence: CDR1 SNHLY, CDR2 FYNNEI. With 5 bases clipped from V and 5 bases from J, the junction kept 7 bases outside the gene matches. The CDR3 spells CASSRLGQGNEQYF. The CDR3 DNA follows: TGTGCCAGCAGTAGACTGGGACAGGGTAACGAGCAGTACTTC.

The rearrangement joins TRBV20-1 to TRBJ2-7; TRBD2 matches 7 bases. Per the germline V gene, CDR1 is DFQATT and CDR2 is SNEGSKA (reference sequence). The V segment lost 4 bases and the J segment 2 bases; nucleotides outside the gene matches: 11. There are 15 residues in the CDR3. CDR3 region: CSAIPMAGAPYEQYF. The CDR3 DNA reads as TGCAGTGCTATTCCGATGGCGGGAGCCCCCTACGAGCAGTACTTC.

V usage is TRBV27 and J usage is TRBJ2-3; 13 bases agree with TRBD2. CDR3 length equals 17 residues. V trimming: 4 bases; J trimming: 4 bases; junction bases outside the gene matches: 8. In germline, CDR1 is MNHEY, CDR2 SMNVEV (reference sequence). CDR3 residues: CASSSLRTSGSSDTQYF. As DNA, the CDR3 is TGTGCCAGCAGTTCCCTCCGGACTAGCGGGAGCTCAGATACGCAGTATTTT.